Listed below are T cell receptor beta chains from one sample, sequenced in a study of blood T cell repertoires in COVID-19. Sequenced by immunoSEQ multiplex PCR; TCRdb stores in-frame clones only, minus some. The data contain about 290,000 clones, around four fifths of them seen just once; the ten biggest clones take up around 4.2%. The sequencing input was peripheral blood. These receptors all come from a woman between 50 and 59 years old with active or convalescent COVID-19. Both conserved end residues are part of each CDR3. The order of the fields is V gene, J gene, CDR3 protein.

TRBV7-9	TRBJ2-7	CASSQSSGSYEQYF
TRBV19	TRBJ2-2	CASSIAAAGGGELFF
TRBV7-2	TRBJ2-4	CASSLAGGATKNIQYF
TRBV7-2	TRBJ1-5	CASSPRGLLGQPQHF
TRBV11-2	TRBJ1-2	CASSLSRTRNYGYTF
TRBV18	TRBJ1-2	CASSPGAADGYTF
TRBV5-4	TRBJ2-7	CASSLAETYEQYF
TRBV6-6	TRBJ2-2	CASSLTAGLGELFF
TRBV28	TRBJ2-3	CASSFWRDRTDTQYF
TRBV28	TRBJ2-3	CASSSTRSVYTQYF
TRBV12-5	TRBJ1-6	CASGLLRSGTGNLPLHF
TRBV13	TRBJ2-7	CASSSGPRLAGFYEQYF
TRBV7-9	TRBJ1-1	CASSLGSGTVKNTEAFF
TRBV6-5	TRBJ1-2	CASSYSQGTNYGYTF
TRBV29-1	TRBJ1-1	CSGAMNTEAFF
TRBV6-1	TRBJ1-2	CASSEAGDRANGYTF
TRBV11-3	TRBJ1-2	CASSSPGLQNYGYTF
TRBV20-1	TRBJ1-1	CSARDTTEAFF
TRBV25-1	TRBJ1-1	CASSRIGDTEAFF
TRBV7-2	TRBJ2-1	CASLKGGLYNEQFF
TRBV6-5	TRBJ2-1	CASSQDSVGEQFF
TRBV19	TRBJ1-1	CASSVSETEAFF
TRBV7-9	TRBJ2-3	CASSLVGATDTQYF
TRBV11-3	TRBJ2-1	CASSLGGPNEQFF
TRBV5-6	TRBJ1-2	CASSRQAIYGYTF
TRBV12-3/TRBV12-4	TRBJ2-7	CASRPTDSYEQYF
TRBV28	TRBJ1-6	CASSLSTLALDSSYNSPLHF